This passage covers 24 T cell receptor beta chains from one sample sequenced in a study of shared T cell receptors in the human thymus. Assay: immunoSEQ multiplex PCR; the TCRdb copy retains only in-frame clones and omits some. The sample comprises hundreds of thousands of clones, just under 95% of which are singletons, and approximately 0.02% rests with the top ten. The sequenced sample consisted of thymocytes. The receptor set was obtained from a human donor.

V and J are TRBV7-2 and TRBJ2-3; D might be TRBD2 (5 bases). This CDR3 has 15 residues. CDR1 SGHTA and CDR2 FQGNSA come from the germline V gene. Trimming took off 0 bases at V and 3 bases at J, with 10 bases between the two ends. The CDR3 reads CASSLAAGKTDTQYF. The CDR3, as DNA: TGTGCCAGCAGCTTAGCGGCCGGGAAGACAGATACGCAGTATTTT.

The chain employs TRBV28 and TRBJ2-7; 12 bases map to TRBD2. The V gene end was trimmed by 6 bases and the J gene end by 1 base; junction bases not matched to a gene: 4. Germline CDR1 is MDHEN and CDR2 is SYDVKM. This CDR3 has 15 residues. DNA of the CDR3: TGTGCCAGCAGCTGGACTAGCGGGACTTCCTACGAGCAGTACTTC. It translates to CASSWTSGTSYEQYF.

In DNA form, the CDR3 reads TGTGCCATCGGGTTTCGACAGGGAGCTTTGGGCACTGAAGCTTTCTTT. Its protein product is CAIGFRQGALGTEAFF. The V and J genes are TRBV10-3 and TRBJ1-1; 7 bases match TRBD1. Trimming cost V 8 bases and J 4 bases; bases outside gene matches: 16. This CDR3 spans 16 amino acids. Germline loops: CDR1 ENHRY, CDR2 SYGVKD.

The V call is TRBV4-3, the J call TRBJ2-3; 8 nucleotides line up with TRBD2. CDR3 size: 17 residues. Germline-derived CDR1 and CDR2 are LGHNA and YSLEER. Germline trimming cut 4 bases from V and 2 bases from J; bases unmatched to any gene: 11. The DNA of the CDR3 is TGCGCCAGCAGCCGAAGATACGGGACTAGGACCACAGATACGCAGTATTTT. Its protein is CASSRRYGTRTTDTQYF.

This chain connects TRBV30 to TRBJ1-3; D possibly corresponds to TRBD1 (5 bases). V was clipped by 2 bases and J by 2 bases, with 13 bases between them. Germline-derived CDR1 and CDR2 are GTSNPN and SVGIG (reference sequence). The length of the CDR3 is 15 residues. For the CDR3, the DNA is TGTGCCTGGAGTCCCCCTAGAGGGGCTGGAAACACCATATATTTT. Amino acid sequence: CAWSPPRGAGNTIYF.

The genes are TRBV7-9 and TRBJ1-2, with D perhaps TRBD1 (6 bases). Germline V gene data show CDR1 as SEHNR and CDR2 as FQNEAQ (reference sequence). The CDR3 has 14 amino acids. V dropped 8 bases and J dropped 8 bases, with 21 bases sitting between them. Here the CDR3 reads CASPRAGGEVGYTF. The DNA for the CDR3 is TGTGCCAGCCCAAGGGCGGGGGGCGAAGTAGGCTACACCTTC.

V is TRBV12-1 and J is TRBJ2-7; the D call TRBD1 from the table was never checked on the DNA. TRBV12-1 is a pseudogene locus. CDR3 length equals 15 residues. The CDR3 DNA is TGTGCCAGCAGCGGAGGGACAGGGGGCTTACACGAGCAGTACTTC. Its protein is CASSGGTGGLHEQYF.

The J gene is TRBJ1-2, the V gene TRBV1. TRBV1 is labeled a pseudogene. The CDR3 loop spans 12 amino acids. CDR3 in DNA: TGCACCAGCTGCGAAGGAGCCTATGGCTACACCTTC. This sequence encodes CTSCEGAYGYTF.

The CDR3: CASTPLGDRRRTGANVLTF. As DNA, the CDR3 is TGTGCCAGTACCCCACTGGGGGACAGACGGCGAACTGGGGCCAACGTCCTGACTTTC. This rearrangement joins TRBV19 to TRBJ2-6; 7 positions match TRBD1. The CDR3 has 19 residues. V dropped 7 bases and J dropped 2; count of bases not matched to a gene: 17. CDR1 and CDR2 (germline): LNHDA, SQIVND (reference sequence). The entire variable domain, with the rest obtained from reference TRBV19 and TRBJ2-6, is as follows: DGGITQSPKYLFRKEGQNVTLSCEQNLNHDAMYWYRQDPGQGLRLIYYSQIVNDFQKGDIAEGYSVSREKKESFPLTVTSAQKNPTAFYLCASTPLGDRRRTGANVLTFGAGSRLTVL.

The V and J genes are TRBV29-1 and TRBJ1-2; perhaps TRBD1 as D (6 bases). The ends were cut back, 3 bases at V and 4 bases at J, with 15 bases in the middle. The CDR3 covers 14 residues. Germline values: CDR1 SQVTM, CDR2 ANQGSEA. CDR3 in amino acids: CSVDRGPLLYGYTF. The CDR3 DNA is TGCAGCGTTGACAGGGGACCCCTACTCTATGGCTACACCTTC.

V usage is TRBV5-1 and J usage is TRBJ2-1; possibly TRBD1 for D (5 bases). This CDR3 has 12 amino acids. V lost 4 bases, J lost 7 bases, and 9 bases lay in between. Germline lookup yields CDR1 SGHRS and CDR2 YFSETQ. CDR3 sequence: CASSPKGNEQFF. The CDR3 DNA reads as TGCGCCAGCAGCCCCAAGGGGAATGAGCAGTTCTTC. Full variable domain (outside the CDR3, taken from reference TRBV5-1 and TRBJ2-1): KAGVTQTPRYLIKTRGQQVTLSCSPISGHRSVSWYQQTPGQGLQFLFEYFSETQRNKGNFPGRFSGRQFSNSRSEMNVSTLELGDSALYLCASSPKGNEQFFGPGTRLTVL.

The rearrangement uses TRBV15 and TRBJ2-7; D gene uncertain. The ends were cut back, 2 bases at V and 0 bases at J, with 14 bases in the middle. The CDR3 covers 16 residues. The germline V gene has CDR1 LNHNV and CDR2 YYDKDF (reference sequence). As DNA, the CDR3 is TGTGCCACCAGCAGATCCGGGTACGATATCTCCTACGAGCAGTACTTC. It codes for CATSRSGYDISYEQYF.

The CDR3 loop reads CASSPGGRNEQYF. The CDR3 DNA reads as TGTGCCAGCAGCCCCGGGGGGCGGAATGAGCAGTACTTC. The V gene is TRBV4-2, the J gene TRBJ2-7, with D maybe TRBD2 (7 bases). Germline assignment: CDR1 LGHNA and CDR2 YNFKEQ. V was cut by 4 bases and J by 7 bases, with 14 bases left in between. The CDR3 is made up of 13 amino acids.

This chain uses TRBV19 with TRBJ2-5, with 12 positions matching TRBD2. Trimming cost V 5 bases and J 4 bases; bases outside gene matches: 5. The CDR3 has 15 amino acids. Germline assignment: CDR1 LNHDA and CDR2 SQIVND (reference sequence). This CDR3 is CASSSQLAGGETQYF. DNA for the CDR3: TGTGCCAGTAGTTCCCAACTAGCGGGAGGAGAGACCCAGTACTTC.

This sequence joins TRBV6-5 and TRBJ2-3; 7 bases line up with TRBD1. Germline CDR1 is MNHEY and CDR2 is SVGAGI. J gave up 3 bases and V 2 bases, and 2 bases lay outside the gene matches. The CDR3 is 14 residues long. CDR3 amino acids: CASSYDRVTDTQYF. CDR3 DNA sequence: TGTGCCAGCAGTTACGACAGGGTAACAGATACGCAGTATTTT.

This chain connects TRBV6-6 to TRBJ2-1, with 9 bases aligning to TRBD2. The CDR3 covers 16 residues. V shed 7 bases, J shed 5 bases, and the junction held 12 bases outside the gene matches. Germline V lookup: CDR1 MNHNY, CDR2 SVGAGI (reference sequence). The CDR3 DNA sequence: TGTGCCAGCACTCACCAGGGGACTAGCAGACACAATGAGCAGTTCTTC. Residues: CASTHQGTSRHNEQFF.

The CDR3 DNA follows: TGTGCCAGCAGCTTAGAAAGGGGCTACACCTTC. Protein sequence: CASSLERGYTF. V usage is TRBV11-2 and J usage is TRBJ1-2, with D unresolved. Germline V gives CDR1 SGHAT, CDR2 FQNNGV. The CDR3 has 11 amino acids. V was shortened by 0 bases and J by 8 bases, with 4 bases between the two germline ends.

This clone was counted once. CDR3 amino acids: CASRPGGGKDAGNTIYF. The CDR3 region has the DNA TGCGCCAGCAGACCCGGAGGGGGTAAGGATGCTGGAAACACCATATATTTT. The V gene is TRBV5-1, the J gene TRBJ1-3; D possibly corresponds to TRBD1 (6 bases). Germline CDR1 SGHRS, CDR2 YFSETQ. With 5 bases removed from V and 2 bases from J, the gap between germline ends came to 20 bases. The CDR3 extends over 17 amino acids.

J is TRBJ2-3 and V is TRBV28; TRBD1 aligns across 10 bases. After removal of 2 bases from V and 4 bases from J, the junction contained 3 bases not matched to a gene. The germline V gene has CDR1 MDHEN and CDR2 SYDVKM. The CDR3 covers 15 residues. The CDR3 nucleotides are TGTGCCAGCAGTTTAACCGGGACAGGGGCAGATACGCAGTATTTT. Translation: CASSLTGTGADTQYF. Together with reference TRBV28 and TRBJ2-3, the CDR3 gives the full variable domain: DVKVTQSSRYLVKRTGEKVFLECVQDMDHENMFWYRQDPGLGLRLIYFSYDVKMKEKGDIPEGYSVSREKKERFSLILESASTNQTSMYLCASSLTGTGADTQYFGPGTRLTVL.

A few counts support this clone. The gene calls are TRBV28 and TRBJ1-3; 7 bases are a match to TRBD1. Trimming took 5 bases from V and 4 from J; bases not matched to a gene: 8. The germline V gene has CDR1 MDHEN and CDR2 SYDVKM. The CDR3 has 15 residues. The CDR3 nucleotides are TGTGCCAGCAGTAGTAAGGGGGCTGGGGGAAACACCATATATTTT. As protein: CASSSKGAGGNTIYF.

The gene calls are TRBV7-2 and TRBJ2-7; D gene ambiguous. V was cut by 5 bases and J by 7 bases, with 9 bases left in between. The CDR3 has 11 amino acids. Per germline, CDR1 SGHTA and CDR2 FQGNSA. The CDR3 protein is CASSPDQEQYF. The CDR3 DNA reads TGTGCCAGCAGCCCAGACCAGGAGCAGTACTTC.

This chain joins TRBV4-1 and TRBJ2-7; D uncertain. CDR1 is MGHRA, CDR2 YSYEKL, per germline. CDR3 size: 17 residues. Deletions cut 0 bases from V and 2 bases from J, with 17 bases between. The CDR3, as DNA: TGCGCCAGCAGCCAAGATGGGAACCGCCCGGAGCCCTACGAGCAGTACTTC. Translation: CASSQDGNRPEPYEQYF.

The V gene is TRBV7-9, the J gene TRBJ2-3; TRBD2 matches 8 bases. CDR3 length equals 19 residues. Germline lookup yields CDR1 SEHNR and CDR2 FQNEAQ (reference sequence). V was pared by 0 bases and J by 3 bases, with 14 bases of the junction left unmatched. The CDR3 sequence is CASSLAAREVMRTTDTQYF. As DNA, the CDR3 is TGTGCCAGCAGCTTAGCCGCGCGGGAGGTAATGAGAACGACAGATACGCAGTATTTT.

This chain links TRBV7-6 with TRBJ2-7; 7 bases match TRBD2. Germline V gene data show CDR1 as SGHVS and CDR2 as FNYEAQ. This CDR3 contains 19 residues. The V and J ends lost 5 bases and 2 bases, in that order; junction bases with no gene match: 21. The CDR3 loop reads CASSPHHLERKRGAYEQYF. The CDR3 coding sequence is TGTGCCAGCAGCCCGCACCACCTCGAACGGAAACGGGGGGCCTACGAGCAGTACTTC. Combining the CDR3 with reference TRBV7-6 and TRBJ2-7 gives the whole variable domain GAGVSQSPRYKVTKRGQDVALRCDPISGHVSLYWYRQALGQGPEFLTYFNYEAQQDKSGLPNDRFSAERPEGSISTLTIQRTEQRDSAMYRCASSPHHLERKRGAYEQYFGPGTRLTVT.